These 3 T cell receptor beta chains originate from one sample sequenced in a study of blood T cell repertoires in COVID-19. Sequencing used immunoSEQ multiplex PCR; TCRdb keeps in-frame clones, though not all of them. The sample holds a few hundred thousand clones, more than 65% seen once. The sample consisted of peripheral blood. Source of these receptors: a middle-aged woman who had recovered from COVID-19.

J is TRBJ2-3 and V is TRBV5-1; D unresolved. Trimming cost V 0 bases and J 2 bases, with 7 bases left between them. The CDR3 is 14 residues long. From germline, CDR1 is SGHRS and CDR2 YFSETQ. The CDR3 sequence: CASSLARYTDTQYF. CDR3 nucleotides: TGCGCCAGCAGCTTGGCACGGTACACAGATACGCAGTATTTT.

The V and J genes are TRBV5-6 and TRBJ2-7; D may be TRBD2 (6 bases). Trimming shortened V by 5 bases and J by 5 bases, and 20 bases separated the two germline ends. The germline V gene has CDR1 SGHDT and CDR2 YYEEEE. The CDR3 is 15 residues long. In nucleotides, the CDR3 is TGTGCCAGCAGATATACGTATCGGGGGTTTCACGAGCAGTACTTC. Residues: CASRYTYRGFHEQYF.

Comment on this clone: Other DNA sequences from this sample encode an identical CDR3 as well. The genes are TRBV6-5 and TRBJ2-3; D might be TRBD2 (7 bases). There are 14 residues in the CDR3. Trimming left V 5 bases short and J 6 bases short, with 15 bases between. Germline values: CDR1 MNHEY, CDR2 SVGAGI. CDR3 nucleotides: TGTGCCAGCAGTCTAGGGGGGGGTACGGATACGCAGTATTTT. Protein sequence: CASSLGGGTDTQYF.